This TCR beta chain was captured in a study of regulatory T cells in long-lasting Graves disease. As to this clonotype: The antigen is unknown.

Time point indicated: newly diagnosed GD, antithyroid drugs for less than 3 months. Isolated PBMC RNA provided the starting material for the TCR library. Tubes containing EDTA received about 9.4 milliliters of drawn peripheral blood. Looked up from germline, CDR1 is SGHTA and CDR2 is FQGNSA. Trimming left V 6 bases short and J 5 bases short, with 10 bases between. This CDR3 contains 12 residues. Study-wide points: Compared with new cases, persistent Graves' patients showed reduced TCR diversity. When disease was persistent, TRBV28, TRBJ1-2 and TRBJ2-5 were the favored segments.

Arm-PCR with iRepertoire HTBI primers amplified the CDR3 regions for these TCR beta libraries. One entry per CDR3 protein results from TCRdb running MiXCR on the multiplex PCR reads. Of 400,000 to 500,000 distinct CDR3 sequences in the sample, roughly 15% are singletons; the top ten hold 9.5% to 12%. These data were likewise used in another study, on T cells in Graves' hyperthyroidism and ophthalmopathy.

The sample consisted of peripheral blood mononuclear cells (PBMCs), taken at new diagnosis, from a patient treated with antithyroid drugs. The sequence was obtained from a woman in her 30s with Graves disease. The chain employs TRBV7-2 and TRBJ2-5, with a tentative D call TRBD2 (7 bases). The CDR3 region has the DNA TGTGCCAGCAGGGGGGGGCCGGAGACCCAGTACTTC. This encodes CASRGGPETQYF. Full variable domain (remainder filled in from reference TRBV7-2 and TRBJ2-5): GAGVSQSPSNKVTEKGKDVELRCDPISGHTALYWYRQSLGQGLEFLIYFQGNSAPDKSGLPSDRFSAERTGGSVSTLTIQRTQQEDSAVYLCASRGGPETQYFGPGTRLLVL.